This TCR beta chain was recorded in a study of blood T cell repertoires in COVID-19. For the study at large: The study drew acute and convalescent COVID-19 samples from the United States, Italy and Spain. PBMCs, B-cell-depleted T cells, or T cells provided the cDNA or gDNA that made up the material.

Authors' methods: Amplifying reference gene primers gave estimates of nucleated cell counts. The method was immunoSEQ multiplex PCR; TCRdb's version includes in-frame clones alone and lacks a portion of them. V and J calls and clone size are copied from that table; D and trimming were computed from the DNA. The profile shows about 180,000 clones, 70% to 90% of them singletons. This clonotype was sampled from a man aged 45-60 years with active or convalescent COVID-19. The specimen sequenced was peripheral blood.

CDR3 in amino acids: CASSLPRETQYF. The CDR3 coding sequence is TGTGCCAGCAGTCTTCCCAGGGAGACCCAGTACTTC. The rearrangement uses TRBV7-2 and TRBJ2-5; D unclear. CDR1 and CDR2 (germline): SGHTA, FQGNSA. The CDR3 runs to 12 residues. Trimming shortened V by 6 bases and J by 5 bases, and 10 bases separated the two germline ends.